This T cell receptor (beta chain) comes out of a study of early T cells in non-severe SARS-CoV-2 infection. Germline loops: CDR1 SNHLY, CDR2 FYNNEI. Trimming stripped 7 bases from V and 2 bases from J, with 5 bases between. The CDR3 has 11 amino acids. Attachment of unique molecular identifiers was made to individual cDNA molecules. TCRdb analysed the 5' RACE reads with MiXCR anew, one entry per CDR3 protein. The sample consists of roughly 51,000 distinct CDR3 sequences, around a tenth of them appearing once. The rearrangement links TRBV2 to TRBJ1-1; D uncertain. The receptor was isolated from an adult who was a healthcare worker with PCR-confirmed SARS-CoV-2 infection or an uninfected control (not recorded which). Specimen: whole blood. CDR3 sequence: CASIVNTEAFF. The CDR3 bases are TGTGCCAGCATCGTTAACACTGAAGCTTTCTTT.